These 6 T cell receptor beta chains were all obtained from the same sample, sequenced in a study of blood T cell repertoires in COVID-19. Data came from immunoSEQ multiplex PCR; TCRdb stores just in-frame clones and leaves some out. The table shows fewer than 150,000 clones, with over 75% occurring only once. Sequenced material: peripheral blood. The source is a man aged 50 or older with acute or convalescent COVID-19.

The V call is TRBV5-1, the J call TRBJ1-2; 7 bases are shared with TRBD1. Germline loops: CDR1 SGHRS, CDR2 YFSETQ. This CDR3 is built from 14 residues. V lost 0 bases and J lost 4; bases outside the gene matches: 3. The CDR3 region is CASSLGQGFYGYTF. CDR3 DNA: TGCGCCAGCAGCTTGGGACAGGGCTTCTATGGCTACACCTTC.

This sequence joins TRBV3-1 (or the pseudogene TRBV3-2) and TRBJ2-7; no definite D call. Trimming took 5 bases from V and 5 from J, leaving 19 bases between them. CDR1 and CDR2 (germline): LGHDT, YNNKEL (reference sequence). This CDR3 has 15 amino acids. CDR3 amino acids: CASSSMRFVLDEQYF. CDR3 DNA sequence: TGTGCCAGCAGCTCCATGCGTTTCGTGTTAGACGAGCAGTACTTC.

The V and J genes are TRBV30 and TRBJ1-1, with D perhaps matching TRBD1 (5 bases). This CDR3 has 13 amino acids. Germline lookup yields CDR1 GTSNPN and CDR2 SVGIG (reference sequence). The V gene lost 0 bases and the J gene lost 4 bases, with 9 bases spanning the gap. CDR3 nucleotides: TGTGCCTGGAGTGTCTGGGGCAGCACTGAAGCTTTCTTT. Translating gives CAWSVWGSTEAFF.

This clone is a singleton in its sample. V usage is TRBV10-3 and J usage is TRBJ2-3; 8 nucleotides match TRBD2. With 5 bases clipped from V and 1 base from J, the junction kept 2 bases outside the gene matches. In germline, CDR1 is ENHRY, CDR2 SYGVKD. The CDR3 sequence is 14 residues long. The CDR3 DNA reads as TGTGCCATCAGTAAAGCGGGGGGCACAGATACGCAGTATTTT. It yields the protein CAISKAGGTDTQYF.

The J gene is TRBJ1-1, the V gene TRBV27; a possible D gene is TRBD1 (6 bases). The CDR3 loop spans 16 amino acids. V was pared by 6 bases and J by 2 bases, with 19 bases between. Germline V gene sequence: CDR1 MNHEY, CDR2 SMNVEV (reference sequence). CDR3 region: CASRWGNPGTNTEAFF. The CDR3 nucleotides read TGTGCCAGCAGGTGGGGGAATCCGGGGACAAACACTGAAGCTTTCTTT.

The rearrangement joins TRBV3-1 (or the pseudogene TRBV3-2) to TRBJ2-1, with a weak D call TRBD1 (6 bases). Germline loops: CDR1 LGHDT, CDR2 YNNKEL (reference sequence). This CDR3 is built from 17 residues. The germline V and J ends were trimmed by 1 base and 6 bases, with 19 bases remaining between them. The CDR3 sequence: CASSQVFEGVPGNEQFF. CDR3 nucleotides: TGTGCCAGCAGCCAAGTCTTCGAGGGGGTTCCGGGCAATGAGCAGTTCTTC.